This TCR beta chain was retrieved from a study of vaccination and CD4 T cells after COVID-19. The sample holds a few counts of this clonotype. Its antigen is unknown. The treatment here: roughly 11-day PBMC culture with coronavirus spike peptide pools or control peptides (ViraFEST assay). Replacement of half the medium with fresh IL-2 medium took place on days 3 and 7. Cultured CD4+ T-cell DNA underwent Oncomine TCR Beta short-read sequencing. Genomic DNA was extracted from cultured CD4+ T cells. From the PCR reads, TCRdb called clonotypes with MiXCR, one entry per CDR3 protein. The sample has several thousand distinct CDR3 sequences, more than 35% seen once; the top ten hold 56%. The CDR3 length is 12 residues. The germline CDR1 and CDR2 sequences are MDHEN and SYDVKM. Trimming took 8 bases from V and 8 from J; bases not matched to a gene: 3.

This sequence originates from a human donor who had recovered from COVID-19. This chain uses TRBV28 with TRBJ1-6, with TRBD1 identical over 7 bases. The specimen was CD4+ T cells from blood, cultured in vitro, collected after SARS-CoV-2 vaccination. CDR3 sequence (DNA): TGTGCCAGCCGCCAGGGGGATTCACCCCTCCACTTT. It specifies CASRQGDSPLHF. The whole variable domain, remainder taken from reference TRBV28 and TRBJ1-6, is DVKVTQSSRYLVKRTGEKVFLECVQDMDHENMFWYRQDPGLGLRLIYFSYDVKMKEKGDIPEGYSVSREKKERFSLILESASTNQTSMYLCASRQGDSPLHFGNGTRLTVT.